Below are 9 T cell receptor beta chains sequenced from a single sample in a study of blood T cells in healthy people across ages (dated by TCRdb to the mid-2010s). Library generation was performed with 5' RACE. Sequenced using an Illumina HiSeq 2500. A second PCR of 7 to 11 cycles was performed with a sample-barcoded 5' primer and a J-beta primer mix. TCRdb trimmed public reads at Q25 via fastp, called clones via MiXCR and kept in-frame beta chains. Rows with one shared CDR3 protein collapse into an entry with the most common genes and DNA. The sample table lists approximately 1,000,000 distinct CDR3 sequences, 35% to 45% of them with a count of one. The ten biggest clones cover around 13% of the sample. The specimen sequenced was blood. The receptors stem from a man between 18 and 29 years old in good health.

The chain joins TRBV18 to TRBJ2-1; the D gene is possibly TRBD1 (6 bases). The germline V gene encodes CDR1 KGHSH and CDR2 LQKENI. The CDR3 sequence is 15 residues long. The V gene lost 3 bases and the J gene lost 0 bases, with 9 bases spanning the gap. DNA of the CDR3: TGTGCCAGCTCACCCGAGGACAGCTCCTACAATGAGCAGTTCTTC. Its translation is CASSPEDSSYNEQFF.

This sequence joins TRBV5-1 and TRBJ1-5; no firm D call. CDR1 and CDR2 from the germline V gene are SGHRS and YFSETQ. V was clipped by 7 bases and J by 1 base, with 12 bases between them. The CDR3 runs 14 residues. In DNA, the CDR3 is TGCGCCAGCGCAGAGTCCGGAAGCAATCAGCCCCAGCATTTT. Translated: CASAESGSNQPQHF. The full variable domain, rest sourced from reference TRBV5-1 and TRBJ1-5, is KAGVTQTPRYLIKTRGQQVTLSCSPISGHRSVSWYQQTPGQGLQFLFEYFSETQRNKGNFPGRFSGRQFSNSRSEMNVSTLELGDSALYLCASAESGSNQPQHFGDGTRLSIL.

This rearrangement joins TRBV3-1 to TRBJ1-2; D not resolved. CDR1 LGHDT and CDR2 YNNKEL come from the germline V gene (reference sequence). Trimming stripped 3 bases from V and 6 bases from J, with 8 bases between. CDR3 length equals 12 residues. The CDR3 DNA reads TGTGCCAGCAGCCACCGTCGGGATGGCTACACCTTC. Its translation is CASSHRRDGYTF.

The chain joins TRBV5-1 to TRBJ2-3; tentative D call: TRBD2 (6 bases). V dropped 4 bases and J dropped 0 bases, with 18 bases sitting between them. There are 17 residues in the CDR3. Germline V gene sequence: CDR1 SGHRS, CDR2 YFSETQ. The CDR3 DNA sequence: TGCGCCAGCAGCGGGGGACTTAGCGGAGTTAGCACAGATACGCAGTATTTT. It codes for CASSGGLSGVSTDTQYF.

CDR3 in amino acids: CSARDLGAGGNQETQYF. The CDR3 DNA follows: TGCAGTGCTAGAGATCTCGGAGCGGGGGGCAATCAAGAGACCCAGTACTTC. The rearrangement uses TRBV20-1 and TRBJ2-5; 9 bases line up with TRBD2. The germline CDR1 and CDR2 sequences are DFQATT and SNEGSKA (reference sequence). V dropped 0 bases and J dropped 2; count of bases not matched to a gene: 10. There are 17 residues in the CDR3.

V usage is TRBV7-2 and J usage is TRBJ1-2, with D unclear. The CDR3 consists of 14 residues. CDR1 and CDR2 (germline): SGHTA, FQGNSA. The V and J ends lost 1 base and 6 bases respectively, with 12 bases between them. The CDR3 reads CASSLGIPVNGYTF. Written as DNA, the CDR3 is TGTGCCAGCAGCTTAGGTATCCCTGTAAATGGCTACACCTTC.

The J gene is TRBJ2-5, the V gene TRBV10-3; D perhaps matches TRBD1 (7 bases). CDR3 length: 14 residues. Trimming removed 3 bases at V and 7 bases at J, with 15 bases between. Germline loops: CDR1 ENHRY, CDR2 SYGVKD. The CDR3 loop is CAISDDRVGGTQYF. CDR3 DNA: TGTGCCATCAGTGATGACAGGGTCGGGGGGACCCAGTACTTC.

V gene TRBV6-2 or TRBV6-3 combines with J gene TRBJ2-1; 8 bases fit TRBD1. Germline lookup yields CDR1 MNHEY and CDR2 SVGEGT. The CDR3 runs to 14 residues. Unmatched junction bases numbered 8, after V lost 7 bases and J lost 6 bases. CDR3 in amino acids: CASINTGTGNEQFF. CDR3 coding DNA: TGTGCCAGCATCAACACTGGGACAGGCAATGAGCAGTTCTTC.

This chain links TRBV28 with TRBJ2-3, with D unclear. With 1 base removed from V and 3 bases from J, the gap between germline ends came to 11 bases. This CDR3 has 15 residues. Germline V gene data show CDR1 as MDHEN and CDR2 as SYDVKM. The DNA for the CDR3 is TGTGCCAGCAGTTTATCAGGCAGGAGAACAGATACGCAGTATTTT. Encoded protein: CASSLSGRRTDTQYF. The full variable domain, its missing parts supplied by reference TRBV28 and TRBJ2-3, is DVKVTQSSRYLVKRTGEKVFLECVQDMDHENMFWYRQDPGLGLRLIYFSYDVKMKEKGDIPEGYSVSREKKERFSLILESASTNQTSMYLCASSLSGRRTDTQYFGPGTRLTVL.